This T cell receptor (beta chain) was identified during a study of blood T cell repertoires in COVID-19. The table came from immunoSEQ multiplex PCR; TCRdb's copy has only in-frame clones and leaves some out. This table holds around 140,000 clones, around 88% found once. CDR1 is SQVTM, CDR2 ANQGSEA, per germline. The ends were cut back, 8 bases at V and 0 bases at J, with 19 bases in the middle. The CDR3 extends over 15 amino acids. The receptor comes from a man aged 50-59 years with acute or convalescent COVID-19. Sequencing used peripheral blood. The chain recombines TRBV29-1 with TRBJ1-1, with D possibly matching TRBD1 (5 bases). The CDR3 coding sequence is TGCAGCACGAGCCCAGGGTGGGGTATGAACACTGAAGCTTTCTTT. This sequence encodes CSTSPGWGMNTEAFF.